Below, 23 T cell receptor beta chains from the same sample are listed, as sequenced in a study of blood T cell repertoires in COVID-19. The assay was immunoSEQ multiplex PCR, and TCRdb's table has in-frame clones only and misses some. Of approximately 310,000 clones in the sample, roughly 84% were seen once. The source material was peripheral blood. The receptors stem from a man over 45 with active or convalescent COVID-19.

The chain carries TRBV27 and TRBJ2-1; 7 bases align to TRBD1. Germline V gene lookup returns CDR1 MNHEY and CDR2 SMNVEV (reference sequence). This CDR3 region has 15 residues. With V trimmed by 5 bases and J by 7 bases, 11 bases remained unmatched. CDR3 loop: CASSRDRLVENEQFF. The DNA for the CDR3 is TGTGCCAGCAGTCGGGACAGATTGGTGGAGAATGAGCAGTTCTTC.

This sequence joins TRBV11-2 and TRBJ2-2; 9 bases fit TRBD1. The length of the CDR3 is 14 residues. V trimming: 5 bases; J trimming: 6 bases; junction bases outside the gene matches: 4. Per germline, CDR1 SGHAT and CDR2 FQNNGV. The chain's CDR3 is CASSRRTGAGELFF. DNA of the CDR3: TGTGCCAGCAGCCGACGGACAGGGGCCGGGGAGCTGTTTTTT.

The sample holds one count of this clone. The gene calls are TRBV27 and TRBJ1-2, with unresolved D. This CDR3 comprises 12 residues. Germline V gene data show CDR1 as MNHEY and CDR2 as SMNVEV (reference sequence). V was trimmed by 4 bases and J by 7 bases, leaving 10 bases between them. This CDR3 reads CASSSRNGGYTF. The DNA of the CDR3 is TGTGCCAGCAGTTCCCGCAACGGTGGCTACACCTTC.

V and J are TRBV11-2 and TRBJ2-7, with a possible D match to TRBD1 (6 bases). Germline V gives CDR1 SGHAT, CDR2 FQNNGV. V lost 2 bases, J lost 4 bases, and 12 bases lay in between. The CDR3 is 14 residues long. This chain's CDR3 is CASSLNRATYEQYF. In DNA form, the CDR3 reads TGTGCCAGCAGCTTAAACAGGGCAACGTACGAGCAGTACTTC. The entire variable domain, with the rest obtained from reference TRBV11-2 and TRBJ2-7, is as follows: EAGVAQSPRYKIIEKRQSVAFWCNPISGHATLYWYQQILGQGPKLLIQFQNNGVVDDSQLPKDRFSAERLKGVDSTLKIQPAKLEDSAVYLCASSLNRATYEQYFGPGTRLTVT.

A single count supports this clone. V and J are TRBV6-5 and TRBJ2-3; 13 positions agree with TRBD2. The V gene end was trimmed by 2 bases and the J gene end by 5 bases; junction bases not matched to a gene: 4. This CDR3 has 16 amino acids. Germline lookup yields CDR1 MNHEY and CDR2 SVGAGI. The CDR3 reads CASSYDGTSGEDTQYF. CDR3 DNA sequence: TGTGCCAGCAGTTACGACGGGACTAGCGGGGAAGATACGCAGTATTTT.

The chain employs TRBV27 and TRBJ1-2, with D possibly being TRBD1 (6 bases). This CDR3 region has 15 residues. Germline V gene lookup returns CDR1 MNHEY and CDR2 SMNVEV (reference sequence). The ends were cut back, 6 bases at V and 3 bases at J, with 17 bases in the middle. CDR3 protein: CASSSHRAGDYGYTF. Here the CDR3 DNA reads TGTGCCAGCAGCTCACACAGGGCGGGGGACTATGGCTACACCTTC.

The chain employs TRBV19 and TRBJ1-6; D gene unclear. V lost 1 base and J lost 5, with 12 bases in between. The CDR3 is 16 residues long. CDR1 and CDR2 (germline): LNHDA, SQIVND (reference sequence). The CDR3 loop reads CASSIGRTGDNSPLHF. CDR3 nucleotide sequence: TGTGCCAGTAGTATAGGCCGGACGGGAGATAATTCACCCCTCCACTTT.

J is TRBJ1-2 and V is TRBV6-6; tentative D call: TRBD1 (6 bases). Germline-derived CDR1 and CDR2 are MNHNY and SVGAGI (reference sequence). Trimming took 11 bases from V and 8 from J, leaving 21 bases between them. The CDR3 loop spans 13 amino acids. The CDR3 DNA is TGTGCCGGCCACCAGGGTGGGGGCTACGGCTACACCTTC. Translating gives CAGHQGGGYGYTF.

The chain carries TRBV9 and TRBJ1-4; no clear D gene. This CDR3 has 14 residues. CDR1 is SGDLS and CDR2 is YYNGEE in the germline V gene. V lost 2 bases and J lost 0, with 5 bases in between. The CDR3 DNA reads as TGTGCCAGCAGCGTCACTGCAACTAATGAAAAACTGTTTTTT. Encoded protein: CASSVTATNEKLFF.

The V gene is TRBV29-1, the J gene TRBJ2-7, with 7 positions matching TRBD2. CDR3 length: 13 amino acids. Germline V gives CDR1 SQVTM, CDR2 ANQGSEA. The trim removed 4 bases at V and 2 bases at J, leaving 5 bases unmatched. This chain's CDR3 is CSVAGRRAYEQYF. DNA for the CDR3: TGCAGCGTTGCCGGGAGGAGAGCCTACGAGCAGTACTTC.

This chain links TRBV5-1 with TRBJ1-1; no clear D gene. Germline V gives CDR1 SGHRS, CDR2 YFSETQ. V lost 0 bases to trimming and J lost 0 bases, with 6 bases between them. This CDR3 has 14 residues. The CDR3 loop is CASSLAVMNTEAFF. In DNA form, the CDR3 reads TGCGCCAGCAGCTTGGCAGTTATGAACACTGAAGCTTTCTTT. The full variable domain, rest sourced from reference TRBV5-1 and TRBJ1-1, is KAGVTQTPRYLIKTRGQQVTLSCSPISGHRSVSWYQQTPGQGLQFLFEYFSETQRNKGNFPGRFSGRQFSNSRSEMNVSTLELGDSALYLCASSLAVMNTEAFFGQGTRLTVV.

Concerning this clone itself: In the same sample, other DNA sequences code for this CDR3. The V gene is TRBV18, the J gene TRBJ1-2, with D unclear. Looked up from germline, CDR1 is KGHSH and CDR2 is LQKENI. This CDR3 region has 13 residues. Trimming stripped 2 bases from V and 3 bases from J, with 7 bases between. The CDR3 DNA is TGTGCCAGCTCACCAGGGCGGGACTATGGCTACACCTTC. The encoded protein is CASSPGRDYGYTF.

The rearrangement joins TRBV7-2 to TRBJ1-1; 8 bases map to TRBD1. J lost 4 bases, V lost 5 bases, and 6 bases had no gene match. From germline, CDR1 is SGHTA and CDR2 FQGNSA. CDR3 length: 14 residues. The CDR3 region is CASSRPGGGTEAFF. The CDR3 DNA follows: TGTGCCAGCAGCCGGCCAGGGGGCGGCACTGAAGCTTTCTTT.

This sequence joins TRBV6-2 or TRBV6-3 and TRBJ2-7; D call uncertain. This CDR3 contains 12 residues. Trimming pared 0 bases from V and 3 bases from J, leaving 3 bases between. The V gene's germline CDR1 is MNHEY and CDR2 SVGEGT. Written as DNA, the CDR3 is TGTGCCAGCAGTTACTCCTTCTACGAGCAGTACTTC. It encodes CASSYSFYEQYF.

The genes are TRBV29-1 and TRBJ2-1, with 9 bases that match TRBD2. The CDR3 is made up of 13 amino acids. Germline lookup yields CDR1 SQVTM and CDR2 ANQGSEA. Trimming took 2 bases from V and 10 from J; bases not matched to a gene: 6. CDR3 in DNA: TGCAGCGTTGAATGGCTTAGCGGGAGAGAGCAGTTCTTC. Amino acids: CSVEWLSGREQFF.

This chain joins TRBV28 and TRBJ1-1; possible D gene TRBD1, 5 bases. Germline V gene lookup returns CDR1 MDHEN and CDR2 SYDVKM. The V end was cut by 2 bases, the J end by 4 bases, with 11 bases between. This CDR3 has 14 residues. As DNA, the CDR3 is TGTGCCAGCAGTTTACCCGCCAGGGCCACTGAAGCTTTCTTT. Residues: CASSLPARATEAFF. The variable domain in full, with the rest retrieved from reference TRBV28 and TRBJ1-1, is DVKVTQSSRYLVKRTGEKVFLECVQDMDHENMFWYRQDPGLGLRLIYFSYDVKMKEKGDIPEGYSVSREKKERFSLILESASTNQTSMYLCASSLPARATEAFFGQGTRLTVV.

This rearrangement joins TRBV2 to TRBJ1-4; unclear D gene. The CDR3 has 12 amino acids. Trimming left V 8 bases short and J 8 bases short, with 12 bases between. Germline-derived CDR1 and CDR2 are SNHLY and FYNNEI. The CDR3 DNA sequence: TGTGCCAGCCGGCCCGCAGGCGAAAAACTGTTTTTT. Amino acid sequence: CASRPAGEKLFF.

The chain links TRBV28 to TRBJ1-3; 7 bases match TRBD1. This CDR3 has 15 residues. Germline V gives CDR1 MDHEN, CDR2 SYDVKM. Trimming cost V 8 bases and J 0 bases; bases outside gene matches: 7. CDR3: CASDPGQHSGNTIYF. CDR3 in DNA: TGTGCCAGCGACCCGGGACAGCACTCTGGAAACACCATATATTTT. Combining the CDR3 with reference TRBV28 and TRBJ1-3 gives the whole variable domain DVKVTQSSRYLVKRTGEKVFLECVQDMDHENMFWYRQDPGLGLRLIYFSYDVKMKEKGDIPEGYSVSREKKERFSLILESASTNQTSMYLCASDPGQHSGNTIYFGEGSWLTVV.

The chain joins TRBV2 to TRBJ2-5, with TRBD1 matching 9 bases. CDR3 size: 12 residues. The V gene end was trimmed by 7 bases and the J gene end by 4 bases; junction bases not matched to a gene: 1. CDR1 and CDR2 from the germline V gene are SNHLY and FYNNEI. The CDR3 DNA reads as TGTGCCAGCATGACAGGGGGAGAGACCCAGTACTTC. Its translation is CASMTGGETQYF.

Here the CDR3 DNA reads TGTGCCAGCAGTTTTGGGGGGACAGGGGGCCTATTTGACTATGGCTACACCTTC. As protein: CASSFGGTGGLFDYGYTF. The chain combines TRBV28 with TRBJ1-2; 12 bases match TRBD1. J gave up 3 bases and V 3 bases, and 11 bases lay outside the gene matches. This CDR3 contains 18 residues. Germline V gives CDR1 MDHEN, CDR2 SYDVKM.

The V and J genes are TRBV9 and TRBJ2-5; 15 bases are shared with TRBD2. J gave up 5 bases and V 0 bases, and 8 bases lay outside the gene matches. Germline V gives CDR1 SGDLS, CDR2 YYNGEE. The CDR3 extends over 18 amino acids. CDR3 DNA sequence: TGTGCCAGCAGCGTAGCCCGGACTAGCGGGGGGGCCGGGGAGACCCAGTACTTC. Translation gives CASSVARTSGGAGETQYF.

The CDR3 region is CASSPRVGLYGYTF. The CDR3 nucleotides are TGTGCCAGCAGTCCAAGGGTCGGACTCTATGGCTACACCTTC. The chain links TRBV27 to TRBJ1-2; no clear D gene. The CDR3 is 14 residues long. The germline V gene encodes CDR1 MNHEY and CDR2 SMNVEV (reference sequence). V lost 5 bases and J 4 bases, leaving 14 bases between the germline ends.

Points on this clone: Other nucleotide sequences from this sample produce the same CDR3. The chain recombines TRBV19 with TRBJ2-5; a possible D gene is TRBD1 (5 bases). Trimming cost V 2 bases and J 4 bases, with 5 bases left between them. Germline values: CDR1 LNHDA, CDR2 SQIVND (reference sequence). The CDR3 loop spans 12 amino acids. CDR3 DNA: TGTGCCAGTAGTATAAGGGGAGAGACCCAGTACTTC. As protein: CASSIRGETQYF.